A selection of T cell receptor beta chains follows, all from one sample in a study of blood T cell repertoires in COVID-19. Profiled with immunoSEQ multiplex PCR; TCRdb holds only in-frame clones, not every one. The sample carries almost 250,000 clones, approximately 90% recorded once. Sequences were obtained from PBMCs or T cells enriched from blood (not recorded which). The receptors here all came from a woman aged 25 to 45 who had recovered from COVID-19. Each CDR3 is given with its conserved first and last residue. A D gene is named only where the DNA matches it firmly.

d_call: TRBD1; v_call: TRBV15; j_call: TRBJ1-5; cdr3_length: 14; cdr3_aa: CATSRRDRGQPQHF
d_call: -; v_call: TRBV14; j_call: TRBJ1-5; cdr3_length: 13; cdr3_aa: CASSQAGSQPQHF
d_call: TRBD2; v_call: TRBV6-2/TRBV6-3; j_call: TRBJ2-7; cdr3_length: 17; cdr3_aa: CASSPSRGTSGNYEQYF
d_call: -; v_call: TRBV11-2; j_call: TRBJ2-7; cdr3_length: 14; cdr3_aa: CASSLPTGRYEQYF
d_call: TRBD2; v_call: TRBV10-3; j_call: TRBJ2-7; cdr3_length: 14; cdr3_aa: CAIAFSGRSDEQYF
d_call: TRBD1; v_call: TRBV3-1/TRBV3-2; j_call: TRBJ1-1; cdr3_length: 12; cdr3_aa: CASSRVGDRAFF
d_call: -; v_call: TRBV24-1; j_call: TRBJ2-2; cdr3_length: 15; cdr3_aa: CATSDDQGVLGELFF
d_call: -; v_call: TRBV6-2/TRBV6-3; j_call: TRBJ1-1; cdr3_length: 15; cdr3_aa: CASSYKLVRVTEAFF
d_call: -; v_call: TRBV11-2; j_call: TRBJ2-2; cdr3_length: 16; cdr3_aa: CASSLDLRSGSGELFF
d_call: -; v_call: TRBV7-2; j_call: TRBJ2-2; cdr3_length: 17; cdr3_aa: CASNGAPGTSNTGELFF
d_call: TRBD1; v_call: TRBV7-9; j_call: TRBJ1-2; cdr3_length: 14; cdr3_aa: CASSPQGARHGYTF
d_call: -; v_call: TRBV20-1; j_call: TRBJ1-6; cdr3_length: 11; cdr3_aa: CSARAGSPLHF
d_call: TRBD1; v_call: TRBV7-9; j_call: TRBJ2-7; cdr3_length: 16; cdr3_aa: CASSLTPGGTGDEQYF
d_call: -; v_call: TRBV9; j_call: TRBJ2-2; cdr3_length: 14; cdr3_aa: CASRGVADTGELFF
d_call: TRBD1; v_call: TRBV7-3; j_call: TRBJ1-1; cdr3_length: 14; cdr3_aa: CASSLLGTGTEAFF
d_call: -; v_call: TRBV7-6; j_call: TRBJ2-3; cdr3_length: 17; cdr3_aa: CASSLALDSFMTDTQYF
d_call: TRBD1; v_call: TRBV4-3; j_call: TRBJ2-3; cdr3_length: 16; cdr3_aa: CASSQDRTGRTDTQYF
d_call: TRBD1; v_call: TRBV6-2/TRBV6-3; j_call: TRBJ1-1; cdr3_length: 18; cdr3_aa: CASSYGRRSGTANTEAFF
d_call: TRBD1; v_call: TRBV5-1; j_call: TRBJ2-5; cdr3_length: 15; cdr3_aa: CASSPDRGDQETQYF
d_call: TRBD2; v_call: TRBV27; j_call: TRBJ2-1; cdr3_length: 17; cdr3_aa: CASSPTGTSGNLGEQFF
d_call: TRBD1; v_call: TRBV18; j_call: TRBJ1-1; cdr3_length: 14; cdr3_aa: CASSPPTGVTEAFF
d_call: -; v_call: TRBV28; j_call: TRBJ2-5; cdr3_length: 15; cdr3_aa: CASSQPPGMGETQYF
d_call: TRBD1; v_call: TRBV9; j_call: TRBJ1-6; cdr3_length: 15; cdr3_aa: CASSAWDRNNSPLHF
d_call: -; v_call: TRBV6-6; j_call: TRBJ1-4; cdr3_length: 14; cdr3_aa: CASSPRGADEKLFF
d_call: TRBD2; v_call: TRBV6-1; j_call: TRBJ2-3; cdr3_length: 19; cdr3_aa: CASSGLPGLAGGLADTQYF
d_call: -; v_call: TRBV28; j_call: TRBJ1-1; cdr3_length: 12; cdr3_aa: CASSSMNTEAFF
d_call: -; v_call: TRBV28; j_call: TRBJ1-4; cdr3_length: 11; cdr3_aa: CASTSNEKLFF